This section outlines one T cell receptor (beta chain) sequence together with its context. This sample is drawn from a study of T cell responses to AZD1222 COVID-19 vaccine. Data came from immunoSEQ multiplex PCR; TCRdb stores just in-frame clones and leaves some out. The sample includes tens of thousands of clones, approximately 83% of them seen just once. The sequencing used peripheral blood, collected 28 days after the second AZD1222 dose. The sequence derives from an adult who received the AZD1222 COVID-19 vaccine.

CDR3 amino acids: CASSVAEGQPQHF. DNA of the CDR3: TGTGCCAGCAGCGTAGCCGAGGGCCAGCCCCAGCATTTT. The chain is built from TRBV9 and TRBJ1-5; D is unclear. This CDR3 region has 13 residues. Germline V CDR1 and CDR2: SGDLS, YYNGEE. Trimming pared 0 bases from V and 7 bases from J, leaving 8 bases between. The complete variable domain, with remaining parts taken from reference TRBV9 and TRBJ1-5, reads DSGVTQTPKHLITATGQRVTLRCSPRSGDLSVYWYQQSLDQGLQFLIQYYNGEERAKGNILERFSAQQFPDLHSELNLSSLELGDSALYFCASSVAEGQPQHFGDGTRLSIL.